Listed below are T cell receptor beta chains from one sample, sequenced in a study of early T cells in non-severe SARS-CoV-2 infection. TCRdb itself ran the 5' RACE reads through MiXCR, one entry per CDR3 protein. The sample yields tens of thousands of distinct CDR3 sequences, 5.8% seen once. The sample was whole blood. These receptors were collected from an adult who was a healthcare worker with PCR-confirmed SARS-CoV-2 infection or an uninfected control (not recorded which). Each CDR3 is given without its conserved first and last residue. The order of the fields is V gene, D gene, J gene, CDR3 protein. The D gene is left open where the match is weak.

>TRBV27|.|TRBJ1-6
ASTAGGSYNSPLH
>TRBV6-1|TRBD2|TRBJ2-5
ASSKTLLAGGETQY
>TRBV30|TRBD1|TRBJ2-3
AWSDRDRRTDTQY
>TRBV6-1|TRBD1|TRBJ2-7
ASKHTGTGSY
>TRBV30|.|TRBJ2-7
AWSRTATYEQY
>TRBV7-2|.|TRBJ1-4
ASSLEWSNEKLF
>TRBV3-1|TRBD1|TRBJ2-3
ASSQRQGPDTQY
>TRBV7-2|.|TRBJ2-3
ASSLRGATSTDTQY
>TRBV7-2|TRBD2|TRBJ2-3
ASSPLAGGPDTQY
>TRBV6-6|TRBD1|TRBJ2-7
ASSTDRAYSYEQY
>TRBV28|.|TRBJ2-7
ASSLFGYEQY
>TRBV30|.|TRBJ1-5
AWNGANSNQPQH
>TRBV20-1|TRBD1|TRBJ2-1
SIGRQGVSYNEQF
>TRBV12-3/TRBV12-4|.|TRBJ1-3
ASTRRWGDTIY
>TRBV5-1|.|TRBJ2-5
ASSLEAIWMAQY
>TRBV19|TRBD1|TRBJ2-3
ASKPRGLGTDTQY
>TRBV6-1|.|TRBJ1-3
ASRGAVSGNTIY
>TRBV7-8|TRBD1|TRBJ2-3
ASSLGGTGGPGYTQY
>TRBV18|TRBD1|TRBJ2-5
ASSPAGQALSVETQY
>TRBV20-1|.|TRBJ1-2
SARKGEAWGYT